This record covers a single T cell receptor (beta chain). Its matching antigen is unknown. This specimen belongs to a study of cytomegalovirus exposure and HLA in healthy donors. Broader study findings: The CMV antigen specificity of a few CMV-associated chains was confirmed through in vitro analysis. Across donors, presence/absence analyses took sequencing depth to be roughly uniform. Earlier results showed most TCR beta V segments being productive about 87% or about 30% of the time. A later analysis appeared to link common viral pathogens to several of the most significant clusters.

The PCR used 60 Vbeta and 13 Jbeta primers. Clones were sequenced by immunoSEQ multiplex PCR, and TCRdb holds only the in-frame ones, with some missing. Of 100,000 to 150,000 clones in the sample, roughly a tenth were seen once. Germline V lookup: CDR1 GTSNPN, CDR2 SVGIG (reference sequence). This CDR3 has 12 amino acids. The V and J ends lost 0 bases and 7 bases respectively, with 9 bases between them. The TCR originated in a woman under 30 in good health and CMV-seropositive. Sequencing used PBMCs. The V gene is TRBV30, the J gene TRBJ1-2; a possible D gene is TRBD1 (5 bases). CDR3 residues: CAWSVGGGGYTF. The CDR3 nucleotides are TGTGCCTGGAGTGTCGGGGGGGGTGGCTACACCTTC.